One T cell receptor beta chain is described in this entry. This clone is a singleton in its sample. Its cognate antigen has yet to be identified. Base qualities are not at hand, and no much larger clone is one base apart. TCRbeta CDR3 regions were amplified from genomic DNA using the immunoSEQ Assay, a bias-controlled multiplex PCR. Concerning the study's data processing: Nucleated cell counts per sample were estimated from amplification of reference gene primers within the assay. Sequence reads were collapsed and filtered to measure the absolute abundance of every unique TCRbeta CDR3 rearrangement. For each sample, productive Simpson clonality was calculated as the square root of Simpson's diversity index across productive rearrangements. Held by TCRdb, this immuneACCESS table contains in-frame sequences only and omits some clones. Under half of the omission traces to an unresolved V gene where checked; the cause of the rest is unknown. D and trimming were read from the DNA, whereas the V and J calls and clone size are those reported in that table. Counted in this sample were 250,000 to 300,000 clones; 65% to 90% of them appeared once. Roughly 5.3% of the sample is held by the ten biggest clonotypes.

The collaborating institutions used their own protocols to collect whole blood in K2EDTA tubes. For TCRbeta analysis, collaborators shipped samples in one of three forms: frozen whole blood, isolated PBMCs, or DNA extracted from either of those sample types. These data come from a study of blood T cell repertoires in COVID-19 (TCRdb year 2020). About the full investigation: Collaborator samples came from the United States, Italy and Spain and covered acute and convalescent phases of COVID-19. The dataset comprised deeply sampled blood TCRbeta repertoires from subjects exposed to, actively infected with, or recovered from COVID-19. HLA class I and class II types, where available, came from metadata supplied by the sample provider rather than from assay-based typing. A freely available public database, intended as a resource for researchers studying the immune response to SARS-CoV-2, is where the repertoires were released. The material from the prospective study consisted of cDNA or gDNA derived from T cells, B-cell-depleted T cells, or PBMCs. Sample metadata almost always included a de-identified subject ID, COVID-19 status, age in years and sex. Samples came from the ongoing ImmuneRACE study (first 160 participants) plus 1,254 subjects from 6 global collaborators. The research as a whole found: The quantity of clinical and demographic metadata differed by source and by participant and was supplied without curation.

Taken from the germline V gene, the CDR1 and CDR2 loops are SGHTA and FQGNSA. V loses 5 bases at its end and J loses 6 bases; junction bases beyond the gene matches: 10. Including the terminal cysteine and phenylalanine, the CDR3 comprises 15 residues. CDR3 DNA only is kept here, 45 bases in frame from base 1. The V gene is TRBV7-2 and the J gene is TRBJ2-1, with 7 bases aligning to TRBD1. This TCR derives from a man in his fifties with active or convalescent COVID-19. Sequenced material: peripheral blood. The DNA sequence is TGTGCCAGCAGCCCACAGGGGACCGTGGGCAATGAGCAGTTCTTC. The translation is CASSPQGTVGNEQFF.